The 20 T cell receptor beta chains below all came from one sample that was sequenced in a study of T cells in narcolepsy. Repertoires were generated with immunoSEQ multiplex PCR, while TCRdb's copy carries only in-frame clones and drops some. The data show tens of thousands of clones, with about 85% seen just once and roughly 0.79% held by the top ten. Specimen: CD45RA- memory CD4+ T cells from PBMCs. The receptors come from a human donor with narcolepsy.

V usage is TRBV7-9 and J usage is TRBJ1-5, with TRBD1 matching 9 bases. The CDR3 contains 16 residues. Germline lookup yields CDR1 SEHNR and CDR2 FQNEAQ (reference sequence). V gave up 6 bases and J gave up 2 bases; unmatched junction bases: 8. CDR3 bases: TGTGCCAGCAGTTCACAGGGGGCGCTTGGCAATCAGCCCCAGCATTTT. It translates to CASSSQGALGNQPQHF.

The chain recombines TRBV21-1 with TRBJ2-3; the listed D gene, TRBD1, was not tested against the DNA. TRBV21-1 is marked as a pseudogene. The CDR3 is 13 amino acids. The CDR3 protein is CASSRGQGYTQYF. In DNA form, the CDR3 reads TGTGCCAGCAGCCGCGGACAGGGATATACGCAGTATTTT.

The rearrangement uses TRBV19 and TRBJ2-3, with 10 bases identical to TRBD2. With 8 bases clipped from V and 1 base from J, the junction kept 6 bases outside the gene matches. The CDR3 totals 15 residues. In germline, CDR1 is LNHDA, CDR2 SQIVND (reference sequence). DNA for the CDR3: TGTGCCAGTGCTATAGGACTAGCGGGCACAGATACGCAGTATTTT. Its protein is CASAIGLAGTDTQYF.

This clone ranks as medium-sized. V usage is TRBV18 and J usage is TRBJ2-2; D is perhaps TRBD1 (5 bases). Germline CDR1 and CDR2: KGHSH and LQKENI. The CDR3 is 16 amino acids. V was trimmed by 2 bases and J by 3 bases, leaving 13 bases between them. The CDR3 loop reads CASSPYPLGDTGELFF. DNA of the CDR3: TGTGCCAGCTCACCATACCCCCTAGGGGACACCGGGGAGCTGTTTTTT.

The chain couples TRBV6-6 to TRBJ2-1; D remains unclear. The CDR3 spans 11 residues. Between the trimmed V and J ends, which lost 2 bases and 6 bases, there was a span of 2 bases. The germline V gene encodes CDR1 MNHNY and CDR2 SVGAGI (reference sequence). DNA of the CDR3: TGTGCCAGCAGTTACCCCAATGAGCAGTTCTTC. It codes for CASSYPNEQFF.

The genes are TRBV28 and TRBJ1-5, with 7 bases aligning to TRBD1. The germline gives CDR1 MDHEN, CDR2 SYDVKM. The junction had 7 bases not matched to a gene; V was cut back by 6 bases and J by 5 bases. The CDR3 spans 14 residues. CDR3 sequence (DNA): TGTGCCAGCAGACCCGGACAGGAGTATCAGCCCCAGCATTTT. As protein: CASRPGQEYQPQHF. Looking up the rest from reference TRBV28 and TRBJ1-5 gives the full variable domain: DVKVTQSSRYLVKRTGEKVFLECVQDMDHENMFWYRQDPGLGLRLIYFSYDVKMKEKGDIPEGYSVSREKKERFSLILESASTNQTSMYLCASRPGQEYQPQHFGDGTRLSIL.

The chain combines TRBV9 with TRBJ1-6; possible D gene TRBD1, 5 bases. The V end was cut by 4 bases, the J end by 10 bases, with 18 bases between. Germline V gives CDR1 SGDLS, CDR2 YYNGEE. This CDR3 comprises 15 residues. CDR3 region: CASSPDGRVRSPLHF. CDR3 coding DNA: TGTGCCAGCAGCCCAGATGGCAGGGTTCGCTCACCCCTCCACTTT.

This rearrangement joins TRBV10-2 to TRBJ2-5; D perhaps matches TRBD2 (6 bases). Trimming took 8 bases from V and 1 from J, leaving 8 bases between them. Per germline, CDR1 WSHSY and CDR2 SAAADI. This CDR3 contains 12 residues. The CDR3 DNA reads as TGCGCCAGCGGCGGGGTCCAAGAGACCCAGTACTTC. Amino acids: CASGGVQETQYF.

The chain has TRBV9 and TRBJ2-1, with D possibly matching TRBD2 (5 bases). The CDR3 extends over 15 amino acids. The germline V gene encodes CDR1 SGDLS and CDR2 YYNGEE. V was cut by 3 bases and J by 4 bases, with 14 bases left in between. As DNA, the CDR3 is TGTGCCAGCAGCGGGGCTAGCACAGCTTACAATGAGCAGTTCTTC. Its translation is CASSGASTAYNEQFF.

This chain connects TRBV7-2 to TRBJ1-2; TRBD1 matches at 7 bases. The CDR3 covers 15 residues. After removal of 1 base from V and 4 bases from J, the junction contained 6 bases not matched to a gene. Germline V lookup: CDR1 SGHTA, CDR2 FQGNSA. The CDR3, as DNA: TGTGCCAGCAGCTTAGGAGGGGGCGGAAGCTATGGCTACACCTTC. Protein sequence: CASSLGGGGSYGYTF.

This chain uses TRBV5-3 with TRBJ1-6, with 7 bases identical to TRBD1. TRBV5-3 is known as an ORF, though its function is uncertain. The CDR3 is 16 amino acids. J was trimmed by 5 bases and V by 4 bases; bases with no gene match: 9. The CDR3 bases are TGTGCCAGAAGCCTGCCCCCAGGGGGTGATAATTCACCCCTCCACTTT. This sequence encodes CARSLPPGGDNSPLHF.

This rearrangement joins TRBV28 to TRBJ2-5; 8 nucleotides match TRBD1. The J call may not be correct, given that the DNA end is closer to TRBJ2-7. The germline V gene has CDR1 MDHEN and CDR2 SYDVKM. This CDR3 has 16 residues. The CDR3 region is CASSPHGRGQGYEQYF. In DNA, the CDR3 is TGTGCCAGCAGTCCTCATGGCAGGGGGCAGGGCTACGAGCAGTACTTC.

V and J are TRBV7-2 and TRBJ1-2, with a possible D match to TRBD1 (5 bases). The germline V and J ends were trimmed by 1 base and 11 bases, with 20 bases remaining between them. Germline CDR1 SGHTA, CDR2 FQGNSA. The CDR3 extends over 15 amino acids. The CDR3 reads CASSLDRGRDSSYTF. The DNA of the CDR3 is TGTGCCAGCAGCTTAGATCGGGGCAGGGATTCGTCGTACACCTTC.

The chain joins TRBV7-8 to TRBJ2-7; D might be TRBD1 (5 bases). Germline loops: CDR1 SGHVS, CDR2 FQNEAQ. CDR3 size: 14 residues. Trimming pared 5 bases from V and 3 bases from J, leaving 14 bases between. CDR3 coding DNA: TGTGCCAGCAGCCCCAGACAGTTTTTCTACGAGCAGTACTTC. As protein: CASSPRQFFYEQYF.

The chain employs TRBV27 and TRBJ1-1; tentatively, D is TRBD1 (6 bases). Trimming shortened V by 5 bases and J by 4 bases, and 17 bases separated the two germline ends. The CDR3 has 15 amino acids. CDR1 MNHEY and CDR2 SMNVEV come from the germline V gene (reference sequence). CDR3 residues: CASSLARGGSTEAFF. The DNA for the CDR3 is TGTGCCAGCAGTCTAGCACGGGGGGGCTCCACTGAAGCTTTCTTT.

The genes are TRBV5-1 and TRBJ2-2; D is perhaps TRBD1 or TRBD2 (6 bases each). The length of the CDR3 is 14 residues. Germline values: CDR1 SGHRS, CDR2 YFSETQ. Trimming pared 6 bases from V and 9 bases from J, leaving 18 bases between. The CDR3 loop is CASTGSGARRELFF. As DNA, the CDR3 is TGCGCCAGCACTGGATCGGGGGCCCGGCGGGAGCTGTTTTTT.

The chain combines TRBV29-1 with TRBJ2-6; D not certain. Between the trimmed V and J ends, which lost 1 base and 4 bases, there was a span of 5 bases. The CDR3 spans 13 residues. The germline CDR1 and CDR2 sequences are SQVTM and ANQGSEA. The CDR3 sequence is CSVEGPGANVLTF. The DNA for the CDR3 is TGCAGCGTTGAAGGGCCCGGGGCCAACGTCCTGACTTTC.

The chain has TRBV7-2 and TRBJ2-3; D might be TRBD2 (6 bases). Germline CDR1 and CDR2: SGHTA and FQGNSA. CDR3 size: 15 residues. V gave up 5 bases and J gave up 5 bases, with 17 bases separating them. The CDR3 DNA sequence: TGTGCCAGCAGCCAGGTTGGAGGGGCGGTAGATACGCAGTATTTT. Encoded protein: CASSQVGGAVDTQYF. The full variable domain, rest sourced from reference TRBV7-2 and TRBJ2-3, is GAGVSQSPSNKVTEKGKDVELRCDPISGHTALYWYRQSLGQGLEFLIYFQGNSAPDKSGLPSDRFSAERTGGSVSTLTIQRTQQEDSAVYLCASSQVGGAVDTQYFGPGTRLTVL.

The chain recombines TRBV5-1 with TRBJ2-2; TRBD1 matches at 11 bases. Per germline, CDR1 SGHRS and CDR2 YFSETQ. The CDR3 contains 16 residues. Trimming took 2 bases from V and 7 from J; bases not matched to a gene: 7. The CDR3 DNA is TGCGCCAGCAGCTTCTGGACAGGGGGCAGGATCGGGGAGCTGTTTTTT. Protein sequence: CASSFWTGGRIGELFF.

The chain carries TRBV11-2 and TRBJ2-3; tentatively, D is TRBD1 (6 bases). Trimming cost V 6 bases and J 4 bases, with 14 bases left between them. CDR3 length: 14 amino acids. Germline CDR1 SGHAT, CDR2 FQNNGV. As DNA, the CDR3 is TGTGCCAGCAGTTTCGACAGGCTGGCAGATACGCAGTATTTT. It is translated as CASSFDRLADTQYF.